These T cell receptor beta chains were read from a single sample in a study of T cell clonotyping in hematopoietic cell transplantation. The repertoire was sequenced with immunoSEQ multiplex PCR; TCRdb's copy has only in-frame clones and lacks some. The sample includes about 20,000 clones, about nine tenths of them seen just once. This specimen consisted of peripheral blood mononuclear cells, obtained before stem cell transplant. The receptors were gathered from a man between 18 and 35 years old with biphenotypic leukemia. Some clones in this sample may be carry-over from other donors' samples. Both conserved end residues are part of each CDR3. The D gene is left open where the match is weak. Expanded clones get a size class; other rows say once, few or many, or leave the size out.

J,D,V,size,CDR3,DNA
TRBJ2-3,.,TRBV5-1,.,CASRQGLDTDTQYF,TGCGCCAGCAGACAGGGTTTGGACACAGATACGCAGTATTTT
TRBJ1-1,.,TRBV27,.,CASSAAANTEAFF,TGTGCCAGCAGTGCCGCGGCGAACACTGAAGCTTTCTTT
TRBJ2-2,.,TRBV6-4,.,CASSEGPAERPGELFF,TGTGCCAGCAGTGAGGGGCCGGCCGAACGACCCGGGGAGCTGTTTTTT
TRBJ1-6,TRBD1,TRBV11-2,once,CASSPGQGVSPLHF,TGTGCCAGCAGCCCCGGACAGGGGGTTTCACCCCTCCACTTT
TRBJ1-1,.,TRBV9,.,CASSVDRVPREAFF,TGTGCCAGCAGCGTAGACCGCGTTCCCCGTGAAGCTTTCTTT
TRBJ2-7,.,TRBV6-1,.,CASRPSARGEQYF,TGTGCCAGTCGACCTTCTGCCCGCGGCGAGCAGTACTTC
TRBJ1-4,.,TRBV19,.,CASSIVASGNEKLFF,TGTGCCAGTAGTATAGTTGCCAGTGGTAATGAAAAACTGTTTTTT
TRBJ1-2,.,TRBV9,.,CASSPQGGDYGYTF,TGTGCCAGCAGCCCACAGGGAGGGGACTATGGCTACACCTTC
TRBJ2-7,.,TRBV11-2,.,CASSLSYGSPGEQYF,TGTGCCAGCAGCTTAAGTTACGGGAGCCCGGGCGAGCAGTACTTC
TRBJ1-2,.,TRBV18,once,CASSPGSGGIYGYTF,TGTGCCAGCTCACCGGGCTCGGGGGGCATCTATGGCTACACCTTC
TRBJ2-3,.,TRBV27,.,CASSERLPGTDTQYF,TGTGCCAGCAGTGAAAGGCTTCCTGGCACAGATACGCAGTATTTT
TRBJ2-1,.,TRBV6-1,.,CASSEATSYNEQFF,TGTGCCAGCAGTGAAGCCACCTCTTACAATGAGCAGTTCTTC
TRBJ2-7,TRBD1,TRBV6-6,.,CASSGTGGSYEQYF,TGTGCCAGCAGCGGGACAGGGGGTTCCTACGAGCAGTACTTC
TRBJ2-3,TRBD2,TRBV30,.,CAWSLAGVGDTQYF,TGTGCCTGGAGTCTAGCGGGAGTGGGGGATACGCAGTATTTT
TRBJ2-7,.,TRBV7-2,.,CASSGGSSISYEQYF,TGTGCCAGCAGCGGGGGGAGTTCGATCTCCTACGAGCAGTACTTC
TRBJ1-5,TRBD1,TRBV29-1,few,CSVMTGASDQPQHF,TGCAGCGTTATGACAGGGGCGAGTGATCAGCCCCAGCATTTT
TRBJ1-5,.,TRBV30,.,CAWSIEGGETQPQHF,TGTGCCTGGAGTATCGAAGGAGGGGAGACTCAGCCCCAGCATTTT
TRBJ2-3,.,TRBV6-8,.,CASVWTETQYF,TGTGCCAGCGTCTGGACTGAGACGCAGTATTTT
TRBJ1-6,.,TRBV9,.,CASSPHAGDNSPLHF,TGTGCCAGCAGCCCCCATGCAGGAGATAATTCACCCCTCCACTTT
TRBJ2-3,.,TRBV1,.,CTLPGTQSQNRRTDTQYF,TGCACCTTACCCGGGACACAAAGCCAAAATCGCCGCACAGATACGCAGTATTTT
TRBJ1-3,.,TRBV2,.,CASSDRVFGNTIYF,TGTGCCAGCAGTGATCGGGTCTTTGGAAACACCATATATTTT
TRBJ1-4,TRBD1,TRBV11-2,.,CASSYGTGIEKLFF,TGTGCCAGCAGTTACGGGACAGGCATAGAAAAACTGTTTTTT
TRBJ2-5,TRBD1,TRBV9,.,CASSRDRVETQYF,TGTGCCAGCAGCCGGGACAGGGTGGAGACCCAGTACTTC
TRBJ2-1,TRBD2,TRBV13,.,CASILAGGPGQFF,TGTGCCAGCATCCTAGCGGGAGGACCGGGGCAGTTCTTC
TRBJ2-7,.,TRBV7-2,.,CASSPPGYEQYF,TGTGCCAGCAGCCCTCCCGGCTACGAGCAGTACTTC
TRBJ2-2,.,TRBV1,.,CTAPHRGLFTGELFF,TGCACCGCCCCCCACAGGGGACTATTCACCGGGGAGCTGTTTTTT
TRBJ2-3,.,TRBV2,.,CASSELVGRSTDTQYF,TGTGCCAGCAGTGAATTGGTAGGGCGCAGCACAGATACGCAGTATTTT
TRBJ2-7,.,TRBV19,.,CASSKAGAHYEQYF,TGTGCCAGTAGTAAGGCGGGGGCCCACTACGAGCAGTACTTC
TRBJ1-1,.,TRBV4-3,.,CASSQGTGFTEAFF,TGCGCCAGCAGCCAAGGGACGGGGTTCACTGAAGCTTTCTTT
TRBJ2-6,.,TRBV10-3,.,CAIKTDYSGANVLTF,TGTGCCATCAAGACGGATTACTCTGGGGCCAACGTCCTGACTTTC
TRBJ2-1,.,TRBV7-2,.,CASSTYNEQFF,TGTGCCAGCAGCACCTACAATGAGCAGTTCTTC
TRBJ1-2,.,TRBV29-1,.,CSGYNYGYTF,TGCAGCGGATATAACTATGGCTACACCTTC
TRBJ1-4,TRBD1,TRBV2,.,CASSVGRQGTTNEKLFF,TGTGCCAGCAGTGTGGGACGACAGGGGACAACTAATGAAAAACTGTTTTTT
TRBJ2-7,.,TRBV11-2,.,CASSPPQTGRVKYEQYF,TGTGCCAGCAGCCCCCCTCAAACCGGCAGGGTCAAATACGAGCAGTACTTC
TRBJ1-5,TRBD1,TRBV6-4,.,CASSLTGGNQPQHF,TGTGCCAGCAGTTTAACAGGGGGCAATCAGCCCCAGCATTTT
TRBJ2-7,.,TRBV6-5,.,CASSFGGLPTYEQYF,TGTGCCAGCAGTTTTGGAGGACTACCGACCTACGAGCAGTACTTC
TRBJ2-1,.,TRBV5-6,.,CASSLRTGGYYYYNEQFF,TGTGCCAGCAGCTTGCGCACTGGTGGATACTACTACTACAATGAGCAGTTCTTC
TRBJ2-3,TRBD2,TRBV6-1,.,CASTSGGAPDTQYF,TGTGCCAGCACTAGCGGGGGGGCCCCAGATACGCAGTATTTT
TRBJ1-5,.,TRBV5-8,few,CASSFLLLRGQRHSNQPQHF,TGTGCCAGCAGCTTTCTACTCCTTCGCGGACAGAGACATAGCAATCAGCCCCAGCATTTT
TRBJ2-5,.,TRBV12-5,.,CASGLVIGRRSSENQETQYF,TGTGCTAGTGGTTTGGTAATAGGTCGCAGGTCTAGCGAGAACCAAGAGACCCAGTACTTC
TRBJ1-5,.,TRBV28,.,CASSLYINNQPQHF,TGTGCCAGCAGTTTATATATCAACAATCAGCCCCAGCATTTT
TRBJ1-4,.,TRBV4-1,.,CASSPADRRDEKLFF,TGCGCCAGCAGCCCAGCGGACAGAAGGGATGAAAAACTGTTTTTT
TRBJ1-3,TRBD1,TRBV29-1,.,CSVDRGGNTIYF,TGCAGCGTCGACAGGGGTGGAAACACCATATATTTT
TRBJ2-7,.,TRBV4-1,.,CASSQGWQNYEQYF,TGCGCCAGCAGCCAAGGATGGCAAAACTACGAGCAGTACTTC
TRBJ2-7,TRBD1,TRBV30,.,CAWRTGGSYEQYF,TGTGCCTGGAGGACAGGGGGCTCCTACGAGCAGTACTTC
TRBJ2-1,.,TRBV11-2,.,CASSYTPISYNEQFF,TGTGCCAGCAGCTACACACCGATCTCCTACAATGAGCAGTTCTTC
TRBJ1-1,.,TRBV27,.,CASSLGWNTEAFF,TGTGCCAGCAGTCTAGGGTGGAACACTGAAGCTTTCTTT
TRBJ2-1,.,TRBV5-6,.,CASSRDNEQFF,TGTGCCAGCAGCCGAGACAATGAGCAGTTCTTC
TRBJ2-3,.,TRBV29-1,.,CSAAKPTGKDTQYF,TGCAGCGCCGCCAAACCAACAGGGAAAGATACGCAGTATTTT
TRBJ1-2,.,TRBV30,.,CAWGPYEGYTF,TGTGCCTGGGGCCCATATGAAGGCTACACCTTC
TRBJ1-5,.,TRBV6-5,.,CASSYGVSQPQHF,TGTGCCAGCAGTTACGGGGTGAGTCAGCCCCAGCATTTT
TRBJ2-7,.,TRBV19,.,CASSMAPNYEQYF,TGTGCCAGTAGTATGGCCCCGAACTACGAGCAGTACTTC
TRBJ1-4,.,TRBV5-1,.,CASSFASGNEKLFF,TGCGCCAGCAGCTTTGCGAGCGGGAATGAAAAACTGTTTTTT
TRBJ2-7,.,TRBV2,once,CASSVGARYEQYF,TGTGCCAGCAGTGTGGGGGCTCGGTACGAGCAGTACTTC
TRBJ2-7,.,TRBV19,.,CASSIARQAYEQYF,TGTGCCAGTAGTATTGCACGACAGGCCTACGAGCAGTACTTC
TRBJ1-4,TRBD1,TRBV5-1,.,CASRSPTGELNEKLFF,TGCGCCAGCAGAAGCCCCACAGGGGAACTCAATGAAAAACTGTTTTTT
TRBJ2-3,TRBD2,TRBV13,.,CASSSTWTSGGTDTQYF,TGTGCCAGCAGCTCAACTTGGACTAGCGGGGGGACAGATACGCAGTATTTT
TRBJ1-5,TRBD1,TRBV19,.,CASGGLEGGQGEGPYNQPQHF,TGTGCCAGTGGAGGATTAGAAGGGGGACAGGGGGAAGGTCCATATAATCAGCCCCAGCATTTT
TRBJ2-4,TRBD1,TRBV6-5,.,CASSSPSTGTDIQYF,TGTGCCAGCAGTTCCCCTTCTACAGGGACAGACATTCAGTACTTC